These T cell receptor beta chains were read from a single sample in a study of T-cell memory formation after mild COVID-19. TCRdb fed the 5' RACE reads into MiXCR, producing one record per CDR3 protein. The data show 400,000 to 500,000 distinct CDR3 sequences, approximately 24% seen once. Sequencing used PBMCs or a T cell subset sorted from them (not recorded which). These receptors originate from an adult woman who had mild COVID-19 (a few samples of this study predate the infection). Cell type and time point are not known. The CDR3 runs from the conserved cysteine through the conserved F or W. Fields, in order: V gene, D gene, J gene, CDR3 protein. A D gene is named only where the DNA matches it firmly.

V gene: TRBV4-1; D gene: .; J gene: TRBJ2-2; CDR3 protein: CASSQGYRSNTGELFF
V gene: TRBV9; D gene: .; J gene: TRBJ2-5; CDR3 protein: CASSVGRGETQYF
V gene: TRBV20-1; D gene: .; J gene: TRBJ2-7; CDR3 protein: CSAAGAHEQYF
V gene: TRBV5-1; D gene: TRBD2; J gene: TRBJ2-1; CDR3 protein: CASSLAGGPNEQFF
V gene: TRBV7-9; D gene: TRBD1; J gene: TRBJ1-5; CDR3 protein: CASSSQGVMEPQHF
V gene: TRBV5-1; D gene: .; J gene: TRBJ2-3; CDR3 protein: CASSLGQGWTDTQYF
V gene: TRBV5-6; D gene: TRBD1; J gene: TRBJ2-7; CDR3 protein: CASSWRGTGATYEQYF
V gene: TRBV5-1; D gene: .; J gene: TRBJ2-3; CDR3 protein: CASSLAVLTDTQYF
V gene: TRBV29-1; D gene: .; J gene: TRBJ1-5; CDR3 protein: CSVADHSNQPQHF
V gene: TRBV5-1; D gene: .; J gene: TRBJ2-1; CDR3 protein: CASKEATSSYNEQFF
V gene: TRBV6-6; D gene: .; J gene: TRBJ1-1; CDR3 protein: CASTQFPLGGNTEAFF
V gene: TRBV27; D gene: .; J gene: TRBJ2-7; CDR3 protein: CASSLHTTYEQYF
V gene: TRBV20-1; D gene: .; J gene: TRBJ1-5; CDR3 protein: CSAREGVRNQPQHF
V gene: TRBV23-1; D gene: .; J gene: TRBJ2-1; CDR3 protein: CASSHGGVVYNEQFF
V gene: TRBV12-3/TRBV12-4; D gene: .; J gene: TRBJ1-2; CDR3 protein: CASSPGTFNYGYTF
V gene: TRBV13; D gene: .; J gene: TRBJ1-2; CDR3 protein: CASSLRGQNNYGYTF
V gene: TRBV7-2; D gene: TRBD1; J gene: TRBJ1-6; CDR3 protein: CASSLEGQGNSPLHF
V gene: TRBV29-1; D gene: .; J gene: TRBJ2-1; CDR3 protein: CSVDLATYNEQFF
V gene: TRBV20-1; D gene: TRBD2; J gene: TRBJ2-1; CDR3 protein: CSASPSSGRAAEQFF
V gene: TRBV5-6; D gene: .; J gene: TRBJ1-5; CDR3 protein: CASSRTALSNQPQHF
V gene: TRBV25-1; D gene: .; J gene: TRBJ2-6; CDR3 protein: CASSSRSSGDGEANVLTF
V gene: TRBV2; D gene: TRBD1; J gene: TRBJ2-7; CDR3 protein: CASSGTVSYEQYF
V gene: TRBV29-1; D gene: .; J gene: TRBJ2-2; CDR3 protein: CSVEKGGNPGGGELFF
V gene: TRBV4-2; D gene: .; J gene: TRBJ2-2; CDR3 protein: CASSQEIGYTGELFF
V gene: TRBV3-1; D gene: TRBD2; J gene: TRBJ2-6; CDR3 protein: CASSQEVSGASGANVLTF
V gene: TRBV4-3; D gene: TRBD1; J gene: TRBJ2-7; CDR3 protein: CASSQDHGTGYYEQYF
V gene: TRBV15; D gene: .; J gene: TRBJ2-6; CDR3 protein: CATSRDQSSGANVLTF
V gene: TRBV7-9; D gene: .; J gene: TRBJ2-7; CDR3 protein: CASSFPGTPHEQYF
V gene: TRBV5-1; D gene: .; J gene: TRBJ2-1; CDR3 protein: CASSLWDPDSYNEQFF
V gene: TRBV7-8; D gene: .; J gene: TRBJ1-2; CDR3 protein: CASSTGLNYGYTF
V gene: TRBV18; D gene: TRBD2; J gene: TRBJ2-2; CDR3 protein: CASSPRPLSGATGELFF
V gene: TRBV12-3/TRBV12-4; D gene: .; J gene: TRBJ2-7; CDR3 protein: CASSVAGEQYF
V gene: TRBV11-2; D gene: .; J gene: TRBJ2-2; CDR3 protein: CASSLLSLLNTGELFF
V gene: TRBV7-8; D gene: TRBD1; J gene: TRBJ1-2; CDR3 protein: CASSRGTGQGINYGYTF
V gene: TRBV11-2; D gene: TRBD1; J gene: TRBJ1-1; CDR3 protein: CASSPGQRAFF
V gene: TRBV3-1; D gene: .; J gene: TRBJ1-2; CDR3 protein: CASSQGDPGWTF
V gene: TRBV12-3/TRBV12-4; D gene: .; J gene: TRBJ1-1; CDR3 protein: CASSRIPPLNTEAFF
V gene: TRBV18; D gene: .; J gene: TRBJ1-1; CDR3 protein: CASSQAQNTEAFF
V gene: TRBV12-3/TRBV12-4; D gene: .; J gene: TRBJ2-1; CDR3 protein: CASSFQHSGNEQFF
V gene: TRBV3-1; D gene: .; J gene: TRBJ2-3; CDR3 protein: CASSQRVGKDTQYF
V gene: TRBV12-3/TRBV12-4; D gene: TRBD2; J gene: TRBJ2-3; CDR3 protein: CASSFSGMRGTDTQYF
V gene: TRBV6-5; D gene: TRBD1; J gene: TRBJ2-7; CDR3 protein: CASRYTGGGYEQYF
V gene: TRBV7-3; D gene: .; J gene: TRBJ2-1; CDR3 protein: CASSSSAGTGEENNEQFF
V gene: TRBV5-1; D gene: .; J gene: TRBJ1-3; CDR3 protein: CAWWGAGARSGNTIYF
V gene: TRBV5-1; D gene: .; J gene: TRBJ2-7; CDR3 protein: CASSLAEARREQYF
V gene: TRBV5-1; D gene: TRBD1; J gene: TRBJ2-3; CDR3 protein: CASSSLAVTGGGTDTQYF
V gene: TRBV2; D gene: TRBD1; J gene: TRBJ1-1; CDR3 protein: CAGRDSGNTEAFF
V gene: TRBV27; D gene: TRBD1; J gene: TRBJ1-5; CDR3 protein: CASSLTGRVQPQHF
V gene: TRBV14; D gene: .; J gene: TRBJ2-7; CDR3 protein: CASSPVGGAGEQYF
V gene: TRBV6-5; D gene: .; J gene: TRBJ2-1; CDR3 protein: CASSSRGPLREQFF
V gene: TRBV21-1; D gene: .; J gene: TRBJ1-1; CDR3 protein: CASSKGEPGPNTEAFF
V gene: TRBV4-1; D gene: TRBD2; J gene: TRBJ2-4; CDR3 protein: CASSLGLAGGIAKNIQYF
V gene: TRBV10-3; D gene: .; J gene: TRBJ2-7; CDR3 protein: CAISETPWEQYF
V gene: TRBV7-2; D gene: .; J gene: TRBJ2-5; CDR3 protein: CASSRIGQNRETQYF
V gene: TRBV5-1; D gene: .; J gene: TRBJ2-2; CDR3 protein: CASSPTPGPFTGELFF